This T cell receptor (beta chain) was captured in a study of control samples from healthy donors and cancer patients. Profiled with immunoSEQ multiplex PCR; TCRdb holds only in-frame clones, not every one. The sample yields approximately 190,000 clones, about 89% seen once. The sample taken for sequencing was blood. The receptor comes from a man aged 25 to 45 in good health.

This CDR3 reads CASRRDRVNEQFF. In DNA form, the CDR3 reads TGTGCCAGCAGGAGGGACAGGGTGAATGAGCAGTTCTTC. The rearrangement links TRBV12-3 or TRBV12-4 to TRBJ2-1; 9 nucleotides match TRBD1. J lost 7 bases, V lost 6 bases, and 4 bases had no gene match. The CDR3 runs 13 residues.